This note documents a single T cell receptor beta chain sequence. Its antigen is undetermined. The sample belongs to a study of shared clonotypes between healthy human individuals. Study-wide findings and caveats: Some clonotypes were shared by all four sorted-subset donors, while others were not shared. The non-shared ones had lower generation probabilities than the shared ones.

Profiling relied on immunoSEQ multiplex PCR, and the TCRdb table lists in-frame clones only, not all of them. The sample contains 2 million or so clones, 95% of which appear only once. With 5 bases removed from V and 2 bases from J, the gap between germline ends came to 6 bases. The CDR3 totals 12 residues. The germline CDR1 and CDR2 sequences are SGHTA and FQGNSA. The J gene is TRBJ1-2, the V gene TRBV7-2; D is unclear. The sample taken for sequencing was naive CD4+ T cells sorted from blood. Indicated subset: CD45RA+ positively selected. The receptor comes from a man younger than 35 in good health. The CDR3 DNA follows: TGTGCCAGCAGCCAATCAAACTATGGCTACACCTTC. This encodes CASSQSNYGYTF.